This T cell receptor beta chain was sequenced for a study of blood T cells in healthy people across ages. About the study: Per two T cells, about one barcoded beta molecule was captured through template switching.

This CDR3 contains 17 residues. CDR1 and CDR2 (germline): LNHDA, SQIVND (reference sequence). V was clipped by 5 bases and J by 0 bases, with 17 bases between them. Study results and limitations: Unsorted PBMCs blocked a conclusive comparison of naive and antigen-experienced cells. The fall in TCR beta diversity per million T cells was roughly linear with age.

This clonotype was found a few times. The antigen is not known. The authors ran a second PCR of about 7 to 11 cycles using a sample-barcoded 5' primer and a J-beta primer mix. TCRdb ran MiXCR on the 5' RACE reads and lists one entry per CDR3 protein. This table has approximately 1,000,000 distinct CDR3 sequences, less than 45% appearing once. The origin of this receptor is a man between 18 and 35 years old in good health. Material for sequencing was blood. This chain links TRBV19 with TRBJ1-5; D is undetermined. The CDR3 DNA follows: TGTGCCAGTAGTCCCCGGTGGAGGGCCTATAGCAATCAGCCCCAGCATTTT. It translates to CASSPRWRAYSNQPQHF.